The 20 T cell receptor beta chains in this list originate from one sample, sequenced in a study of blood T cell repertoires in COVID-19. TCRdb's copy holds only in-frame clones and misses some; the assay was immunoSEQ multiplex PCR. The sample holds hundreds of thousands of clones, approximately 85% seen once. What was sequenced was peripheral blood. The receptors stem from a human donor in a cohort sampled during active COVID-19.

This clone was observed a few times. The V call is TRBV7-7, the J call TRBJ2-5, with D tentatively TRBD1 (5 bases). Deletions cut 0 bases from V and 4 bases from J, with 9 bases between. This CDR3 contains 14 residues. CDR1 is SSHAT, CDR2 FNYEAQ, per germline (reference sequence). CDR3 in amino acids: CASSLARASETQYF. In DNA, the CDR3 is TGTGCCAGCAGCTTAGCCAGGGCGTCAGAGACCCAGTACTTC.

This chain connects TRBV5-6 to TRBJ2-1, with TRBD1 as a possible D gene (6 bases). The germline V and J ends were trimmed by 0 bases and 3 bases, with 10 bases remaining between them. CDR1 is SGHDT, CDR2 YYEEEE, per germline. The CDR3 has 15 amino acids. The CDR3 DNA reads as TGTGCCAGCAGCTTGGGTACCAGGGGCTACAATGAGCAGTTCTTC. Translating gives CASSLGTRGYNEQFF.

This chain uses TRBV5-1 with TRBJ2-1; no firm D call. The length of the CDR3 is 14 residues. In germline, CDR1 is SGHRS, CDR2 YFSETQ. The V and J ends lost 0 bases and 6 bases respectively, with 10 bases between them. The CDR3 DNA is TGCGCCAGCAGCTTGGGACAACAGTTCAATGAGCAGTTCTTC. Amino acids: CASSLGQQFNEQFF.

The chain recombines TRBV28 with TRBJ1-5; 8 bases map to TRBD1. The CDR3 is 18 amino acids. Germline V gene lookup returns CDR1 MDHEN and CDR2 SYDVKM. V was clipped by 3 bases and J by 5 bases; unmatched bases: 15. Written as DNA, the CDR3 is TGTGCCAGCAGTTTCCGTACGGCTAAACAGGGGGGAGATCAGCCCCAGCATTTT. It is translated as CASSFRTAKQGGDQPQHF.

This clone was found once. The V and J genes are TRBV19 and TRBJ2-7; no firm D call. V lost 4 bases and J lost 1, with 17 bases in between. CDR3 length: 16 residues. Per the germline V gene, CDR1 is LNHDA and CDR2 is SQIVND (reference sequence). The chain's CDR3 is CASSRRADILSYEQYF. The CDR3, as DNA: TGTGCCAGTAGTAGACGAGCAGACATTCTTTCCTACGAGCAGTACTTC. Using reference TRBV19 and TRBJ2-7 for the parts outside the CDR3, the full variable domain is DGGITQSPKYLFRKEGQNVTLSCEQNLNHDAMYWYRQDPGQGLRLIYYSQIVNDFQKGDIAEGYSVSREKKESFPLTVTSAQKNPTAFYLCASSRRADILSYEQYFGPGTRLTVT.

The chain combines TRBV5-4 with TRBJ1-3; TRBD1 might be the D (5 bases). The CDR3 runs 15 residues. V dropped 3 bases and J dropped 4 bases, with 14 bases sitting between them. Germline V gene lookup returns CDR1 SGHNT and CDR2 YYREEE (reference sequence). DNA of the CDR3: TGTGCCAGCAGCTCATCACAGGATTTCGGAAACACCATATATTTT. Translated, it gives CASSSSQDFGNTIYF.

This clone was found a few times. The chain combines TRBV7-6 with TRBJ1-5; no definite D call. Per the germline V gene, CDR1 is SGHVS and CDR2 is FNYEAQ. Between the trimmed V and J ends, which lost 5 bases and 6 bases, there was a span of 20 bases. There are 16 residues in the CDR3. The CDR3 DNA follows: TGTGCCAGCAGCCCCCAAGCAGGTGGAGGATTTCAGCCCCAGCATTTT. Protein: CASSPQAGGGFQPQHF.

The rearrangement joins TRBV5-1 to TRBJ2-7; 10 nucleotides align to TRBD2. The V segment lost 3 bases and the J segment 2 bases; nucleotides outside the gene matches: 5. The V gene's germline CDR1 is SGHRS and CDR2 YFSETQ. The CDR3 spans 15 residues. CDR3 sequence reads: CASSSLAGVTYEQYF. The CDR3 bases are TGCGCCAGCAGCTCCCTAGCGGGAGTAACCTACGAGCAGTACTTC.

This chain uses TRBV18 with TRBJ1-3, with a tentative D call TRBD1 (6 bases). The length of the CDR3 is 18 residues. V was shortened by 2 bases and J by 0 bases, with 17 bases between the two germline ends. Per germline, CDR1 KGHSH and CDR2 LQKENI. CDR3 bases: TGTGCCAGCTCACCATCTTTACAGGGCTCCATCTCTGGAAACACCATATATTTT. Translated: CASSPSLQGSISGNTIYF.

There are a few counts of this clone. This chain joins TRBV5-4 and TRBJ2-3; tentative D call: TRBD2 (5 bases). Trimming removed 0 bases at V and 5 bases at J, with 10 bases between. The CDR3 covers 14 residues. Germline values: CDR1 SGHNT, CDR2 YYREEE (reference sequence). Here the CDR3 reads CASSLAGRKDTQYF. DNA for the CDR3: TGTGCCAGCAGCTTGGCGGGAAGGAAAGATACGCAGTATTTT.

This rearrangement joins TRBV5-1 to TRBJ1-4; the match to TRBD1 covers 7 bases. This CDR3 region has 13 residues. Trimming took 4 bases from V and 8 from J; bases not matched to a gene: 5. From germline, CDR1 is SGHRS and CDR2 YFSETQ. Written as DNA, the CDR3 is TGCGCCAGCAGCAGGGACAGCGGGGAAAAACTGTTTTTT. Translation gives CASSRDSGEKLFF.

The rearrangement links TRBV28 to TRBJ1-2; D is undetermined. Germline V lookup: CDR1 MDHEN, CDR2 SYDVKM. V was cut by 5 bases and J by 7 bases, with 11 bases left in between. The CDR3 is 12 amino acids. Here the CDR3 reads CASSLALSGYTF. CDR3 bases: TGTGCCAGCAGTCTTGCACTAAGTGGCTACACCTTC.

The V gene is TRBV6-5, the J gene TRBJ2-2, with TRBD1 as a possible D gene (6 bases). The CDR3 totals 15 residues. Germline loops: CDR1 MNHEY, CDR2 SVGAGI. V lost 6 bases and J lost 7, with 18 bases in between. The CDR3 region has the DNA TGTGCCAGCAGCTGGGGCCAGGGGAGTGGCGGGGAGCTGTTTTTT. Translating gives CASSWGQGSGGELFF.

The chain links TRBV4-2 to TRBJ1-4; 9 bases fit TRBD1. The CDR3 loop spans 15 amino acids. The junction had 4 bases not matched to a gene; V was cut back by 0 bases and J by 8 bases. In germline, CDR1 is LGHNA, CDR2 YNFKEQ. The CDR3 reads CASSQDQQGAEKLFF. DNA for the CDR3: TGTGCCAGCAGCCAAGATCAACAGGGGGCCGAAAAACTGTTTTTT.

CDR3 DNA sequence: TGCAGCGCAGGACAATCGAACACTGAAGCTTTCTTT. Encoded protein: CSAGQSNTEAFF. The chain is built from TRBV29-1 and TRBJ1-1; TRBD1 is a possible D gene (5 bases). The germline V gene encodes CDR1 SQVTM and CDR2 ANQGSEA. Trimming cost V 7 bases and J 1 base, with 10 bases left between them. The CDR3 runs 12 residues.

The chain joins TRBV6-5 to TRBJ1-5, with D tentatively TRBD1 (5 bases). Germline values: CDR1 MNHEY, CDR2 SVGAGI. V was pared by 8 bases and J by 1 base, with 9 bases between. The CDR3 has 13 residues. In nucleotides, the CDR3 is TGTGCCAGCGGGCGGGGGAGCAATCAGCCCCAGCATTTT. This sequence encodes CASGRGSNQPQHF.

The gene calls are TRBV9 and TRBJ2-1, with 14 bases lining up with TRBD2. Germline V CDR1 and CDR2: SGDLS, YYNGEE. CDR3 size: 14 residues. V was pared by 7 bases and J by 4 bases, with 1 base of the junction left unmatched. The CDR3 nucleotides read TGTGCCAGCGGACTAGCGGGAGGATACAATGAGCAGTTCTTC. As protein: CASGLAGGYNEQFF.

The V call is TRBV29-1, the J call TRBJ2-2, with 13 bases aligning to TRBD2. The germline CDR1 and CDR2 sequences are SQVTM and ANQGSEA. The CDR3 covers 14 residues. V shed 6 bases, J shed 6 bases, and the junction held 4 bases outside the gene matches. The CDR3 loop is CSVITSGRAGELFF. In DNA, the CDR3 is TGCAGCGTAATTACTAGCGGGAGGGCCGGGGAGCTGTTTTTT.

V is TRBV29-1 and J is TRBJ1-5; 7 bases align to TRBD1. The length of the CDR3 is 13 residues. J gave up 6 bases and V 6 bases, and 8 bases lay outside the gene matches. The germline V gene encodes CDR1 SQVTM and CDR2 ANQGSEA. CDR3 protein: CSVRLDRTQPQHF. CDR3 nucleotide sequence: TGCAGCGTCCGGTTGGACAGGACTCAGCCCCAGCATTTT.

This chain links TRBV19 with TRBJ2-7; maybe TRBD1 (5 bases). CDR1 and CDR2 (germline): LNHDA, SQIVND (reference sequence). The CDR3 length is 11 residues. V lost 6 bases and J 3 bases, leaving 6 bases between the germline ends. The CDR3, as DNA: TGTGCCAGTAGCGACAGCTACGAGCAGTACTTC. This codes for CASSDSYEQYF.